A single sample gave rise to the 14 T cell receptor beta chains below, sequenced in a study of T cells in narcolepsy. The table came from immunoSEQ multiplex PCR; TCRdb's copy has only in-frame clones and leaves some out. The table shows about 40,000 clones, with more than 70% occurring only once. Sequencing was done on a sample of CD45RA- memory CD4+ T cells from PBMCs. All receptors derive from a human donor with narcolepsy.

This chain links TRBV11-1 with TRBJ1-5; no clear D. V was clipped by 0 bases and J by 7 bases, with 7 bases between them. CDR1 and CDR2 (germline): SGHAT, FQDESV (reference sequence). The CDR3 extends over 13 amino acids. The CDR3, as DNA: TGTGCCAGCAGCTTAGCGCTGGGGCAGCCCCAGCATTTT. It translates to CASSLALGQPQHF.

This clone was recorded a few times. The chain links TRBV10-3 to TRBJ2-2; D perhaps matches TRBD2 (7 bases). CDR3 length equals 19 residues. The V and J ends lost 4 bases and 2 bases respectively, with 23 bases between them. Germline values: CDR1 ENHRY, CDR2 SYGVKD. The CDR3 sequence: CAISGSLRGANLNTGELFF. The DNA of the CDR3 is TGTGCCATCAGTGGAAGCTTACGGGGGGCGAACCTAAACACCGGGGAGCTGTTTTTT.

There are a few counts of this clone. The chain carries TRBV11-2 and TRBJ2-3; 14 positions agree with TRBD2. This CDR3 spans 16 amino acids. V dropped 5 bases and J dropped 5; count of bases not matched to a gene: 6. From germline, CDR1 is SGHAT and CDR2 FQNNGV. This CDR3 is CASSAGTSGSKDTQYF. The CDR3 nucleotides read TGTGCCAGCAGCGCGGGGACTAGCGGGAGTAAAGATACGCAGTATTTT. The full variable domain, its missing parts supplied by reference TRBV11-2 and TRBJ2-3, is EAGVAQSPRYKIIEKRQSVAFWCNPISGHATLYWYQQILGQGPKLLIQFQNNGVVDDSQLPKDRFSAERLKGVDSTLKIQPAKLEDSAVYLCASSAGTSGSKDTQYFGPGTRLTVL.

In this sample, this clone turned up a few times. The rearrangement uses TRBV7-2 and TRBJ1-1; TRBD1 aligns across 7 bases. The germline V gene encodes CDR1 SGHTA and CDR2 FQGNSA. The CDR3 covers 15 residues. V gave up 5 bases and J gave up 1 base; unmatched junction bases: 7. The CDR3 DNA reads TGTGCCAGCAGCATGGGACAGACAAGGAACACTGAAGCTTTCTTT. Its translation is CASSMGQTRNTEAFF.

This chain joins TRBV18 and TRBJ1-5; a weak D match, TRBD1 (5 bases). CDR3 length equals 13 residues. Trimming pared 3 bases from V and 5 bases from J, leaving 8 bases between. Per germline, CDR1 KGHSH and CDR2 LQKENI. Here the CDR3 reads CASSPPGHQPQHF. The CDR3 nucleotides read TGTGCCAGCTCACCCCCAGGGCATCAGCCCCAGCATTTT.

This chain links TRBV4-2 with TRBJ2-1, with 7 bases aligning to TRBD2. Trimming at V came to 4 bases and at J to 6 bases, leaving 12 bases not matched to a gene. Germline values: CDR1 LGHNA, CDR2 YNFKEQ. The CDR3 loop spans 16 amino acids. CDR3 protein: CASSLTSDSRVNEQFF. DNA of the CDR3: TGTGCCAGCAGCCTCACTAGCGACTCACGAGTCAATGAGCAGTTCTTC.

This chain uses TRBV7-3 with TRBJ2-1, with 8 positions matching TRBD1. Germline CDR1 and CDR2: SGHTA and FQGTGA. The J segment lost 6 bases and the V segment lost 5 bases, leaving 6 bases of the junction unmatched. This CDR3 region has 14 residues. CDR3 loop: CASSLDRAANEQFF. The CDR3, as DNA: TGTGCCAGCAGCCTGGACAGGGCGGCCAATGAGCAGTTCTTC.

The chain combines TRBV27 with TRBJ2-5, with D perhaps matching TRBD2 (6 bases). V lost 2 bases and J 5 bases, leaving 24 bases between the germline ends. In germline, CDR1 is MNHEY, CDR2 SMNVEV (reference sequence). The CDR3 spans 18 residues. The CDR3 sequence: CASSLREDRPGRRETQYF. The CDR3 DNA is TGTGCCAGCAGTTTAAGGGAGGATCGTCCGGGGCGCAGGGAGACCCAGTACTTC.

DNA for the CDR3: TGTGCCAGCAGCATAGGAGGACAACGCACCGGGGAGCTGTTTTTT. This translates into CASSIGGQRTGELFF. This chain connects TRBV11-3 to TRBJ2-2; D might be TRBD1 or TRBD2, each matching 5 bases. The CDR3 contains 15 residues. Germline loops: CDR1 SGHNT, CDR2 YENEEA. Trimming took 5 bases from V and 4 from J, leaving 14 bases between them.

This rearrangement joins TRBV18 to TRBJ2-3; D possibly corresponds to TRBD1 (5 bases). The CDR3 loop spans 16 amino acids. Germline CDR1 is KGHSH and CDR2 is LQKENI. Trimming shortened V by 0 bases and J by 4 bases, and 14 bases separated the two germline ends. This CDR3 reads CASSPPEQGGADTQYF. The CDR3 nucleotides read TGTGCCAGCTCACCACCGGAGCAGGGCGGAGCAGATACGCAGTATTTT.

The V call is TRBV19, the J call TRBJ2-7, with TRBD2 matching 10 bases. The CDR3 has 16 amino acids. Germline loops: CDR1 LNHDA, CDR2 SQIVND (reference sequence). The junction had 9 bases not matched to a gene; V was cut back by 5 bases and J by 2 bases. In DNA form, the CDR3 reads TGTGCCAGTAGTCCGCCCAGCGGGAGGGCGCCCTACGAGCAGTACTTC. The encoded protein is CASSPPSGRAPYEQYF.

V is TRBV5-4 and J is TRBJ1-2; 12 bases are shared with TRBD1. Germline V gene data show CDR1 as SGHNT and CDR2 as YYREEE (reference sequence). The CDR3 has 17 amino acids. J gave up 4 bases and V 4 bases, and 11 bases lay outside the gene matches. The CDR3 loop is CASSQGQGAEPPYGYTF. The CDR3 region has the DNA TGTGCCAGCAGCCAGGGACAGGGGGCCGAACCACCCTATGGCTACACCTTC.

This chain links TRBV19 with TRBJ2-7; TRBD1 might be the D (7 bases). CDR1 is LNHDA, CDR2 SQIVND, per germline (reference sequence). V lost 5 bases and J lost 6, with 11 bases in between. The CDR3 consists of 12 residues. CDR3 nucleotide sequence: TGTGCCAGTAGTCCCCAGGGGGGCGAGCAGTACTTC. Amino acid sequence: CASSPQGGEQYF.

The chain uses TRBV28 and TRBJ1-4; weak D call: TRBD1 (6 bases). Germline CDR1 reads MDHEN; CDR2 reads SYDVKM. The CDR3 is 18 amino acids. V was clipped by 1 base and J by 8 bases, with 23 bases between them. The CDR3 DNA sequence: TGTGCCAGCAGTTTATCGTTGTTGGGTCTGGGGGCTCGGGAAAAACTGTTTTTT. Its protein product is CASSLSLLGLGAREKLFF.